This passage covers 11 T cell receptor beta chains from one sample sequenced in a study of T cells in Graves' hyperthyroidism and ophthalmopathy. From RNA transcripts, TCR beta CDR3 regions were amplified. Initially, a first-round RT-PCR of the TCR CDR3 employed the HTBI primer set. MiXCR, run by TCRdb on the multiplex PCR reads, gives a single entry per CDR3 protein. The table lists around 420,000 distinct CDR3 sequences, approximately 13% of them singletons. Sequenced: blood. All receptors come from a woman aged 18-29 years with Graves' hyperthyroidism.

This clonotype was observed at least ten times. V gene TRBV28 combines with J gene TRBJ2-1, with 10 bases aligning to TRBD2. The CDR3 has 15 amino acids. From germline, CDR1 is MDHEN and CDR2 SYDVKM. V dropped 6 bases and J dropped 7; count of bases not matched to a gene: 9. The CDR3 DNA sequence: TGTGCCAGCAGGCAGCGGGAGGGCCTAGAAAATGAGCAGTTCTTC. Translation: CASRQREGLENEQFF.

At least ten counts were recorded for this clonotype. V is TRBV7-8 and J is TRBJ1-1; TRBD1 matches 8 bases. CDR1 SGHVS and CDR2 FQNEAQ come from the germline V gene. The CDR3 totals 15 residues. Germline trimming cut 3 bases from V and 1 base from J; bases unmatched to any gene: 4. CDR3 residues: CASSFPGQENTEAFF. The DNA of the CDR3 is TGTGCCAGCAGCTTTCCGGGACAGGAGAACACTGAAGCTTTCTTT.

The sample holds many counts of this clonotype. CDR3 in DNA: TGTGCCAGCAGCCCCCAAGGGGTAGGGACTGAAGCTTTCTTT. This translates into CASSPQGVGTEAFF. The V call is TRBV7-3, the J call TRBJ1-1; D perhaps matches TRBD1 (5 bases). The ends were cut back, 5 bases at V and 5 bases at J, with 15 bases in the middle. Germline V gene data show CDR1 as SGHTA and CDR2 as FQGTGA. The CDR3 spans 14 residues.

There are many counts of this clonotype. The rearrangement links TRBV4-1 to TRBJ1-2; D gene ambiguous. The CDR3 sequence is 14 residues long. Between the trimmed V and J ends, which lost 0 bases and 4 bases, there was a span of 9 bases. Germline CDR1 MGHRA, CDR2 YSYEKL. The CDR3 reads CASSQDHGTYGYTF. CDR3 DNA: TGCGCCAGCAGCCAAGATCACGGTACCTATGGCTACACCTTC.

This clonotype has at least ten counts. The junction and the germline gene differ at one end; a read error may be behind it. The chain combines TRBV2 with TRBJ1-1, with a possible D match to TRBD1 (5 bases). The germline gives CDR1 SNHLY, CDR2 FYNNEI. The CDR3 has 14 residues. The chain's CDR3 is CASSEGAGNTEAFF. The CDR3 DNA follows: TGTGCCAGCAGCGAAGGGGCTGGGAACACTGAAGCTTTCTTT.

This clonotype was found many times. The CDR3 DNA reads TGTGCCTGGAGTGGAGAGAGGGGCACTGAAGCTTTCTTT. Translated: CAWSGERGTEAFF. The V call is TRBV30, the J call TRBJ1-1; D may be TRBD1 (5 bases). Germline V CDR1 and CDR2: GTSNPN, SVGIG (reference sequence). The CDR3 runs to 13 residues. The V end was cut by 1 base, the J end by 4 bases, with 10 bases between.

This rearrangement joins TRBV2 to TRBJ2-7, with TRBD1 identical over 8 bases. CDR1 and CDR2 from the germline V gene are SNHLY and FYNNEI. This CDR3 has 12 residues. The trim removed 10 bases at V and 2 bases at J, leaving 4 bases unmatched. The CDR3 protein is CATEQGAYEQYF. The CDR3 DNA sequence: TGTGCCACAGAACAGGGGGCCTACGAGCAGTACTTC.

This clonotype was recorded many times. This chain uses TRBV20-1 with TRBJ2-3; TRBD2 matches at 7 bases. This CDR3 is built from 15 residues. With V trimmed by 4 bases and J by 4 bases, 11 bases remained unmatched. Germline V gene lookup returns CDR1 DFQATT and CDR2 SNEGSKA (reference sequence). In DNA form, the CDR3 reads TGCAGTGCTAAGTCGGTTCTTGCGGGAGCAGATACGCAGTATTTT. It specifies CSAKSVLAGADTQYF.

This chain uses TRBV30 with TRBJ1-5; no reliable D call. The V end was cut by 0 bases, the J end by 6 bases, with 12 bases between. Germline V gene sequence: CDR1 GTSNPN, CDR2 SVGIG (reference sequence). This CDR3 has 14 residues. CDR3: CAWSVGGRSQPQHF. In DNA form, the CDR3 reads TGTGCCTGGAGTGTAGGAGGGAGGAGTCAGCCCCAGCATTTT.

The V and J genes are TRBV3-1 and TRBJ2-1; 9 bases match TRBD2. Germline assignment: CDR1 LGHDT and CDR2 YNNKEL (reference sequence). V was pared by 5 bases and J by 6 bases, with 5 bases of the junction left unmatched. The CDR3 is 14 residues long. DNA of the CDR3: TGTGCCAGCAGCGGCGAGACTAGCGGCAATGAGCAGTTCTTC. It is translated as CASSGETSGNEQFF.

This clonotype showed up many times. V and J are TRBV6-1 and TRBJ2-7; 10 nucleotides agree with TRBD1. Per the germline V gene, CDR1 is MNHNS and CDR2 is SASEGT. J gave up 2 bases and V 10 bases, and 5 bases lay outside the gene matches. This CDR3 spans 13 amino acids. CDR3 sequence: CATLGQGAYEQYF. CDR3 coding DNA: TGTGCCACCCTAGGACAGGGGGCCTACGAGCAGTACTTC.